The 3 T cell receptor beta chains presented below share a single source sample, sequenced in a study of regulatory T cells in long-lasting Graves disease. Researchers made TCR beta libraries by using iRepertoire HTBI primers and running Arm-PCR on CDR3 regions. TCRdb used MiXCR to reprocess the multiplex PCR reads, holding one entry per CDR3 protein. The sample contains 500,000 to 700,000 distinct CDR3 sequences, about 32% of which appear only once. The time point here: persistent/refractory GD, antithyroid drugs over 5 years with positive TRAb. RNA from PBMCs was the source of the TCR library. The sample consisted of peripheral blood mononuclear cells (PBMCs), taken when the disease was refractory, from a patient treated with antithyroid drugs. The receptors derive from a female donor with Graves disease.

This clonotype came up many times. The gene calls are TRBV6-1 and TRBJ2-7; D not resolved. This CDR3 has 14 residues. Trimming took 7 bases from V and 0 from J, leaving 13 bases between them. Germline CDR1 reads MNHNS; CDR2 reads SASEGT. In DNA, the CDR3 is TGTGCCAGCAACAACCCCGGTGGCTCCTACGAGCAGTACTTC. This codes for CASNNPGGSYEQYF.

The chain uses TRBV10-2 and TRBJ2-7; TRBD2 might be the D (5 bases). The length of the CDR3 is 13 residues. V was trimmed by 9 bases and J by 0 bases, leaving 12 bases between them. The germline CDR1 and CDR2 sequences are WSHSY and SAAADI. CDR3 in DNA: TGCGCCAGTTCCGGGGAAAACTCCTACGAGCAGTACTTC. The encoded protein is CASSGENSYEQYF.

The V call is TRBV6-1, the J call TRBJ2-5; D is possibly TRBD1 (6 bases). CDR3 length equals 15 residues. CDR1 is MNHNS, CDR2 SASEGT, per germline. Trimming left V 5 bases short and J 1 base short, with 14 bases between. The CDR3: CASSTRYRVQETQYF. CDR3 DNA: TGTGCCAGCAGTACCCGGTACAGGGTCCAAGAGACCCAGTACTTC.